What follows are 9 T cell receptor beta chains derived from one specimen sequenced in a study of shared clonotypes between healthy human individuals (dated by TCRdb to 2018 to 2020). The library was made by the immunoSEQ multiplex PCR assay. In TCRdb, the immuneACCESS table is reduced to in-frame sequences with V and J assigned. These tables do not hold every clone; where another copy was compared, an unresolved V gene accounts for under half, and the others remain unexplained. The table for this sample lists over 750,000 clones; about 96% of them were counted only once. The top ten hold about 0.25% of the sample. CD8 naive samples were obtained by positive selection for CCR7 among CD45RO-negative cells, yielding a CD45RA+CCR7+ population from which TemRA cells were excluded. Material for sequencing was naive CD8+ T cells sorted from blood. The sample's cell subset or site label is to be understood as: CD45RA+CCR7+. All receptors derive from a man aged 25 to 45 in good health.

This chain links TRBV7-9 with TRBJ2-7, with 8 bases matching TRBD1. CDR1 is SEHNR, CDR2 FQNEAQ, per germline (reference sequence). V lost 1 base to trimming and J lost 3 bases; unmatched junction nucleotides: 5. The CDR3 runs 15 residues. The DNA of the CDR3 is TGTGCCAGCAGCTTAGATCAGGGGGCCAGCTACGAGCAGTACTTC. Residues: CASSLDQGASYEQYF.

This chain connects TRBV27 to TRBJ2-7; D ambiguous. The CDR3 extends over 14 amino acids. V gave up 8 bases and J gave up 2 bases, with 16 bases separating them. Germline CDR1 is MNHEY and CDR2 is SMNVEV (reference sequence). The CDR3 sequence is CASGPYTGTYEQYF. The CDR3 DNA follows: TGTGCCAGCGGACCCTACACTGGGACCTACGAGCAGTACTTC.

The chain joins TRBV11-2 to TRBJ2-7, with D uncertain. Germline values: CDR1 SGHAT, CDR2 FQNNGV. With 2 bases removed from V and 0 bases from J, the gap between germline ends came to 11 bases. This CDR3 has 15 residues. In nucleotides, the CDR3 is TGTGCCAGCAGCTTATGGTCGGACGGCTCCTACGAGCAGTACTTC. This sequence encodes CASSLWSDGSYEQYF.

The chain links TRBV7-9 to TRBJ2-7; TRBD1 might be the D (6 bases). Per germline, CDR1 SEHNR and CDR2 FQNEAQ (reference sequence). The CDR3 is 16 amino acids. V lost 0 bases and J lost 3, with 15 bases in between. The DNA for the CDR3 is TGTGCCAGCAGCTTAGCCGGGACACAGTACCTCTACGAGCAGTACTTC. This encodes CASSLAGTQYLYEQYF. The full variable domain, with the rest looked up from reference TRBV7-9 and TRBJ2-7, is DTGVSQNPRHKITKRGQNVTFRCDPISEHNRLYWYRQTLGQGPEFLTYFQNEAQLEKSRLLSDRFSAERPKGSFSTLEIQRTEQGDSAMYLCASSLAGTQYLYEQYFGPGTRLTVT.

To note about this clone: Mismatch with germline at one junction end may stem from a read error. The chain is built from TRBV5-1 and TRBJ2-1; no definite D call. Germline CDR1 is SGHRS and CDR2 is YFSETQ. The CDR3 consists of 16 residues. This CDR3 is CASSSALGKLSNEQFF. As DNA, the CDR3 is TGCGCCAGCAGCTCCGCTTTGGGAAAGTTGTCCAATGAACAGTTCTTC.

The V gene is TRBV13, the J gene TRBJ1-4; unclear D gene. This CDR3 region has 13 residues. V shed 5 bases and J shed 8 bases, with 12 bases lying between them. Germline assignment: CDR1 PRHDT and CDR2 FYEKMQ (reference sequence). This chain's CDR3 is CASSRAAGEKLFF. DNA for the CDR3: TGTGCCAGCAGCAGGGCAGCGGGCGAAAAACTGTTTTTT.

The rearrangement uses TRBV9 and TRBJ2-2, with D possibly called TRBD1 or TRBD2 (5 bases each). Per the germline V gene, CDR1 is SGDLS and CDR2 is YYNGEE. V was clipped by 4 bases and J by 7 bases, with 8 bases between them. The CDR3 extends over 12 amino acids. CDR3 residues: CASSRGVGELFF. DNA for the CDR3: TGTGCCAGCAGCCGAGGGGTCGGGGAGCTGTTTTTT.

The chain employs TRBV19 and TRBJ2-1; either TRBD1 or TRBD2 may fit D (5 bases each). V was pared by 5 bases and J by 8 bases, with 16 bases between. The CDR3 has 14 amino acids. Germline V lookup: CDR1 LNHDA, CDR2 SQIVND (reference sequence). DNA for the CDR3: TGTGCCAGTAGTCGAGGGGTGGTTATCGATGAGCAGTTCTTC. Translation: CASSRGVVIDEQFF.

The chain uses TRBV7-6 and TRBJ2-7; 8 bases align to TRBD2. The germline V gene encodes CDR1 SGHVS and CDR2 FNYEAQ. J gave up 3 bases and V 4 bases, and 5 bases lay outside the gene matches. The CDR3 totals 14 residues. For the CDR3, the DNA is TGTGCCAGCAGCTCCGGCGGGAGGTTCTACGAGCAGTACTTC. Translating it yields CASSSGGRFYEQYF.